These 8 T cell receptor beta chains share one sample of origin, sequenced in a study of cytomegalovirus exposure and HLA in healthy donors. PCR involved 60 Vbeta and 13 Jbeta primers. The assay was immunoSEQ multiplex PCR, and TCRdb's table has in-frame clones only and misses some. The sample lists fewer than 200,000 clones, 65% to 90% occurring once. Sequencing was done on a sample of PBMCs. The source of these receptors is a human donor in good health.

The gene calls are TRBV7-9 and TRBJ1-1; D not certain. The germline CDR1 and CDR2 sequences are SEHNR and FQNEAQ (reference sequence). V was shortened by 2 bases and J by 4 bases, with 14 bases between the two germline ends. CDR3 size: 15 residues. CDR3 region: CASSLIIAGSTEAFF. In DNA, the CDR3 is TGTGCCAGCAGCTTAATTATTGCAGGTAGCACTGAAGCTTTCTTT.

V gene TRBV19 combines with J gene TRBJ1-1; no reliable D call. The V end lost 8 bases, the J end lost 11 bases, and 12 bases lay between the germline ends. The CDR3 is made up of 10 amino acids. From germline, CDR1 is LNHDA and CDR2 SQIVND (reference sequence). The CDR3 protein is CASGWTGAFF. In DNA form, the CDR3 reads TGTGCCAGTGGATGGACGGGGGCTTTCTTT.

The chain carries TRBV4-3 and TRBJ1-6; no clear D. V was trimmed by 0 bases and J by 1 base, leaving 10 bases between them. CDR3 length equals 17 residues. Germline V gene sequence: CDR1 LGHNA, CDR2 YSLEER. The CDR3 DNA reads as TGCGCCAGCAGCCAAGATTTTGCGGCTTCCTATAATTCACCCCTCCACTTT. Encoded protein: CASSQDFAASYNSPLHF.

The V and J genes are TRBV19 and TRBJ1-1; no firm D call. The V gene's germline CDR1 is LNHDA and CDR2 SQIVND (reference sequence). The CDR3 totals 15 residues. V lost 3 bases, J lost 4 bases, and 15 bases lay in between. For the CDR3, the DNA is TGTGCCAGTAGTATTTCCCCCTGGAGCTCCACTGAAGCTTTCTTT. The encoded protein is CASSISPWSSTEAFF.

The chain carries TRBV9 and TRBJ2-3; weak D call: TRBD2 (7 bases). The CDR3 loop spans 17 amino acids. Trimming left V 3 bases short and J 3 bases short, with 20 bases between. Per the germline V gene, CDR1 is SGDLS and CDR2 is YYNGEE. This CDR3 reads CASSADLGGRWTDTQYF. The CDR3 bases are TGTGCCAGCAGCGCCGACCTCGGGGGGCGGTGGACAGATACGCAGTATTTT.

The CDR3 is CASSFPRGGHNEQFF. DNA for the CDR3: TGTGCCAGCAGCTTTCCCCGGGGGGGGCACAATGAGCAGTTCTTC. This chain connects TRBV7-2 to TRBJ2-1; 8 nucleotides align to TRBD2. The CDR3 consists of 15 residues. Looked up from germline, CDR1 is SGHTA and CDR2 is FQGNSA. The ends lost 3 bases at V and 5 bases at J; junction bases unmatched: 6.

This clone was found a few times. This chain links TRBV5-1 with TRBJ2-7; maybe TRBD1 (6 bases). The CDR3 is made up of 16 amino acids. Trimming pared 4 bases from V and 2 bases from J, leaving 19 bases between. In germline, CDR1 is SGHRS, CDR2 YFSETQ. The CDR3 is CASSVGPGRGTYEQYF. The CDR3 DNA reads as TGCGCCAGCAGCGTTGGCCCCGGCAGGGGAACCTACGAGCAGTACTTC.

V is TRBV2 and J is TRBJ1-3; TRBD1 agrees at 9 bases. Germline V gene sequence: CDR1 SNHLY, CDR2 FYNNEI. Trimming cost V 1 base and J 0 bases; bases outside gene matches: 4. The CDR3 has 17 amino acids. The CDR3 sequence: CASSEGDRAHSGNTIYF. CDR3 in DNA: TGTGCCAGCAGTGAAGGGGACAGGGCTCACTCTGGAAACACCATATATTTT.